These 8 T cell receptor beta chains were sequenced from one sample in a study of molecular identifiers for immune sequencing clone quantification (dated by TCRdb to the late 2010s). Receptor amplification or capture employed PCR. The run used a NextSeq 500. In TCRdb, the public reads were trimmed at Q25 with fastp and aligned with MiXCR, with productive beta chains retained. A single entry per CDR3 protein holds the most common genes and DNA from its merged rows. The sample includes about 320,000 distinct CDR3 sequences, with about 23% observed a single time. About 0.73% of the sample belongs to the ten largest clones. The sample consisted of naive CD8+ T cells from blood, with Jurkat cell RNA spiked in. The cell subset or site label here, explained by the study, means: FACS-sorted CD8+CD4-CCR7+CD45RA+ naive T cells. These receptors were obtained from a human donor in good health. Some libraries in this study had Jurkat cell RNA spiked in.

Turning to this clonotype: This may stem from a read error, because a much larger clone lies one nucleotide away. The CDR3 loop is CACSLGGGLETEQYF. The CDR3 nucleotides are TGTGCCTGCAGCTTAGGCGGGGGGTTGGAAACCGAGCAGTACTTC. The chain uses TRBV13 and TRBJ2-7; TRBD2 matches at 8 bases. In germline, CDR1 is PRHDT, CDR2 FYEKMQ (reference sequence). The CDR3 sequence is 15 residues long.

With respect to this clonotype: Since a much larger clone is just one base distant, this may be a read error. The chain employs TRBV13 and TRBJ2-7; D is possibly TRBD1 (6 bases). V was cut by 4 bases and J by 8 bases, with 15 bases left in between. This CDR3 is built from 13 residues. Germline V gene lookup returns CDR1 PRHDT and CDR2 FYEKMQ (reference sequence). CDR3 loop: CASSSGTQYKQYF. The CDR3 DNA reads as TGTGCCAGCAGCTCCGGGACACAGTACAAGCAGTACTTC.

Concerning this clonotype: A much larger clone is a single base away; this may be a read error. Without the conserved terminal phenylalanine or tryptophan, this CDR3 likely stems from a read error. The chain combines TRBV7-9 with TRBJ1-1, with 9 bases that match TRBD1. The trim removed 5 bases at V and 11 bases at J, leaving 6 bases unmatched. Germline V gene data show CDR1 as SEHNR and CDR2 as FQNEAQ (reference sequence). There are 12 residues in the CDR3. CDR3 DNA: TGTGCCAGCAGCGCCCGGACAGGGGAGGCTTTCGTT. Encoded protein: CASSARTGEAFV.

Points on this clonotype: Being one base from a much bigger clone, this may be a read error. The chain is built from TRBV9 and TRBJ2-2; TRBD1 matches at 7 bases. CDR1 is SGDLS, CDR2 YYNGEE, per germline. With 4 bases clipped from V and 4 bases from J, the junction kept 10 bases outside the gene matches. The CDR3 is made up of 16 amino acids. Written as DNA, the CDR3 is TGTGCCAGCAGCATTACAGGGGATGCGAGCACCGGGGAGCTGTTTTTT. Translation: CASSITGDASTGELFF.

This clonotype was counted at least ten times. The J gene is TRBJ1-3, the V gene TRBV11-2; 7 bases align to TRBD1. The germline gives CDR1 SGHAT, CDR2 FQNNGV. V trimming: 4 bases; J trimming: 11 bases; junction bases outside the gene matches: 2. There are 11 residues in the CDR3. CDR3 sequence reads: CASSSGQAIYF. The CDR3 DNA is TGTGCCAGCAGCTCCGGACAGGCCATATATTTT.

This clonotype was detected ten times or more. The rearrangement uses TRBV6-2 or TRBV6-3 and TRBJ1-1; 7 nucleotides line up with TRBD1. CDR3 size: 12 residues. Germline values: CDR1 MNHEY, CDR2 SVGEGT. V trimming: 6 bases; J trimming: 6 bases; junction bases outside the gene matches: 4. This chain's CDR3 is CASSHRGAEAFF. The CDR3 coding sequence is TGTGCCAGCAGCCACAGGGGCGCTGAAGCTTTCTTT.

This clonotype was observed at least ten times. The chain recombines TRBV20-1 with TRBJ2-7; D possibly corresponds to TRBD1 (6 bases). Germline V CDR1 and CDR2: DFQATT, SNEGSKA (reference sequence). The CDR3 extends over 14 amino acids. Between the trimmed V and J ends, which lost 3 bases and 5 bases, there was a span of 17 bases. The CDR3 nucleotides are TGCAGTGCTAGGGTGGGCCAGGGGAGCGACGAGCAGTACTTC. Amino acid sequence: CSARVGQGSDEQYF.

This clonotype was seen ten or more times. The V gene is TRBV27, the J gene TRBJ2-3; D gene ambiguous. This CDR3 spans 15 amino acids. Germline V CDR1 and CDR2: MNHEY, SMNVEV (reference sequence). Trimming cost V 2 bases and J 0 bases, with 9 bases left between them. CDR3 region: CASSLSVGSTDTQYF. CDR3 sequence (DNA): TGTGCCAGCAGTTTAAGTGTAGGGAGCACAGATACGCAGTATTTT.